The 25 T cell receptor beta chains in this list originate from one sample, sequenced in a study of T cell responses to AZD1222 COVID-19 vaccine (dated by TCRdb to 2020 to 2022). Library preparation used the immunoSEQ multiplex PCR assay. TCRdb took this table from immuneACCESS and kept in-frame rearrangements with V and J called. Such tables lack part of the clones; where checked against another copy, unresolved V genes explain under half of the gap, and the rest is unexplained. This sample gives some 130,000 clones in total; over 65% of them show up just once. The biggest ten clones account for approximately 4% of the sample. The meaning of the sample's time point label: baseline before first vaccination. The material was peripheral blood, obtained on day 0 of AZD1222 vaccination. The receptor set was obtained from an adult in good health.

The chain joins TRBV7-2 to TRBJ2-7, with 7 bases matching TRBD1. Germline-derived CDR1 and CDR2 are SGHTA and FQGNSA. The CDR3 loop spans 13 amino acids. V shed 6 bases and J 4 bases; nucleotides not matched to a gene: 6. CDR3 in amino acids: CASRDGTDYEQYF. The DNA for the CDR3 is TGTGCCAGCAGGGACGGGACAGATTACGAGCAGTACTTC.

V usage is TRBV12-5 and J usage is TRBJ1-2; possibly TRBD1 for D (5 bases). V dropped 10 bases and J dropped 0 bases, with 12 bases sitting between them. Germline lookup yields CDR1 LGHNT and CDR2 FRNRAP. The CDR3 is made up of 13 amino acids. In DNA, the CDR3 is TGTGCTATCCGGGACGCAACTAACTATGGCTACACCTTC. Its translation is CAIRDATNYGYTF.

This chain links TRBV6-5 with TRBJ1-1, with unresolved D. Trimming removed 7 bases from V and 6 bases from J, with 12 bases in between. This CDR3 spans 12 amino acids. From germline, CDR1 is MNHEY and CDR2 SVGAGI. CDR3 in DNA: TGTGCCAGCACCCCAGCCCTCTCTGAAGCTTTCTTT. Translation gives CASTPALSEAFF.

The J gene is TRBJ1-3, the V gene TRBV6-5; D ambiguous. The CDR3 sequence is 13 residues long. V was clipped by 6 bases and J by 0 bases, with 6 bases between them. Germline V gives CDR1 MNHEY, CDR2 SVGAGI. The CDR3 DNA is TGTGCCAGCAGCTATGGCTCTGGAAACACCATATATTTT. Residues: CASSYGSGNTIYF.

The gene calls are TRBV18 and TRBJ1-5; no definite D call. The germline V gene has CDR1 KGHSH and CDR2 LQKENI. The CDR3 has 13 amino acids. V was pared by 0 bases and J by 9 bases, with 9 bases between. CDR3 protein: CASSPPRAGPQHF. As DNA, the CDR3 is TGTGCCAGCTCACCACCGCGGGCGGGGCCCCAGCATTTT.

The chain couples TRBV7-3 to TRBJ2-6; D is unresolved. Germline values: CDR1 SGHTA, CDR2 FQGTGA. The CDR3 runs to 14 residues. Trimming stripped 0 bases from V and 0 bases from J, with 0 bases between. CDR3 DNA sequence: TGTGCCAGCAGCTTAACCTCTGGGGCCAACGTCCTGACTTTC. Protein: CASSLTSGANVLTF.

The chain has TRBV7-2 and TRBJ2-1; TRBD2 matches at 13 bases. Germline lookup yields CDR1 SGHTA and CDR2 FQGNSA. The CDR3 extends over 14 amino acids. Trimming removed 7 bases from V and 9 bases from J; junction bases left unmatched: 6. CDR3 sequence reads: CASIRTSGGGEQFF. Written as DNA, the CDR3 is TGTGCCAGCATCCGTACTAGCGGGGGGGGTGAGCAGTTCTTC.

The sample holds one count of this clone. This chain links TRBV18 with TRBJ1-2; D is ambiguous. Trimming took off 0 bases at V and 0 bases at J, with 8 bases between the two ends. Germline values: CDR1 KGHSH, CDR2 LQKENI. The CDR3 sequence is 15 residues long. The CDR3 here is CASSPPSGANYGYTF. CDR3 sequence (DNA): TGTGCCAGCTCACCACCGTCGGGTGCTAACTATGGCTACACCTTC.

In this sample, this clone turned up once. The genes are TRBV28 and TRBJ1-4, with no clear D. Trimming removed 1 base from V and 8 bases from J, with 11 bases in between. CDR1 is MDHEN, CDR2 SYDVKM, per germline. This CDR3 region has 14 residues. The CDR3, as DNA: TGTGCCAGCAGTTTATACGCGCCTGGGGAAAAACTGTTTTTT. It is translated as CASSLYAPGEKLFF.

This sequence joins TRBV9 and TRBJ1-3; 7 bases line up with TRBD1. The ends lost 4 bases at V and 7 bases at J; junction bases unmatched: 11. The length of the CDR3 is 15 residues. Germline assignment: CDR1 SGDLS and CDR2 YYNGEE. The CDR3 here is CASSSTPDRDNTIYF. CDR3 DNA: TGTGCCAGCAGCTCCACACCCGACAGGGATAACACCATATATTTT.

The chain links TRBV13 to TRBJ1-4; 8 nucleotides line up with TRBD1. The CDR3 sequence is 15 residues long. CDR1 is PRHDT, CDR2 FYEKMQ, per germline (reference sequence). V shed 4 bases, J shed 3 bases, and the junction held 4 bases outside the gene matches. The CDR3 bases are TGTGCCAGCAGCTCCCGGACAGGGCCTAATGAAAAACTGTTTTTT. Protein sequence: CASSSRTGPNEKLFF.

The J gene is TRBJ1-5, the V gene TRBV11-2; no firm D call. The ends were cut back, 6 bases at V and 7 bases at J, with 13 bases in the middle. Germline V CDR1 and CDR2: SGHAT, FQNNGV. This CDR3 has 13 residues. This CDR3 is CASSKGVNQPQHF. DNA for the CDR3: TGTGCCAGCAGTAAGGGAGTGAACCAGCCCCAGCATTTT.

The chain has TRBV9 and TRBJ1-4; possible D gene TRBD1, 5 bases. CDR3 length equals 16 residues. V lost 0 bases and J lost 6, with 15 bases in between. The germline V gene has CDR1 SGDLS and CDR2 YYNGEE. In nucleotides, the CDR3 is TGTGCCAGCAGCGTAGGAGTGCAGGGTGGGGATGAAAAACTGTTTTTT. Residues: CASSVGVQGGDEKLFF.

The rearrangement links TRBV6-5 to TRBJ2-2; D might be TRBD2 (5 bases). This CDR3 has 12 residues. V gave up 11 bases and J gave up 1 base, with 8 bases separating them. Germline V gene data show CDR1 as MNHEY and CDR2 as SVGAGI. CDR3 sequence reads: CAGRVNTGELFF. In nucleotides, the CDR3 is TGTGCCGGGAGAGTGAACACCGGGGAGCTGTTTTTT.

This clone was recorded only once. This chain uses TRBV5-1 with TRBJ2-7; the match to TRBD1 covers 9 bases. The CDR3 runs to 16 residues. Germline V CDR1 and CDR2: SGHRS, YFSETQ. With 6 bases clipped from V and 2 bases from J, the junction kept 12 bases outside the gene matches. The CDR3 coding sequence is TGCGCCAGCAACTTAGGCCCGGGACAGGGTGCCTACGAGCAGTACTTC. Its protein is CASNLGPGQGAYEQYF.

The V call is TRBV3-1 (or the pseudogene TRBV3-2), the J call TRBJ1-1; D is possibly TRBD1 (5 bases). With 0 bases removed from V and 0 bases from J, the gap between germline ends came to 11 bases. The length of the CDR3 is 16 residues. Per germline, CDR1 LGHDT and CDR2 YNNKEL (reference sequence). The chain's CDR3 is CASSQDIPGVNTEAFF. In nucleotides, the CDR3 is TGTGCCAGCAGCCAAGATATCCCGGGGGTGAACACTGAAGCTTTCTTT.

V gene TRBV19 combines with J gene TRBJ2-7; D is ambiguous. The CDR3 is 16 amino acids. V was cut by 3 bases and J by 2 bases, with 17 bases left in between. Germline assignment: CDR1 LNHDA and CDR2 SQIVND (reference sequence). The CDR3 DNA follows: TGTGCCAGTAGTATCTACTGGAGTCCAGGTGCCTACGAGCAGTACTTC. Amino acid sequence: CASSIYWSPGAYEQYF. The full variable domain, rest sourced from reference TRBV19 and TRBJ2-7, is DGGITQSPKYLFRKEGQNVTLSCEQNLNHDAMYWYRQDPGQGLRLIYYSQIVNDFQKGDIAEGYSVSREKKESFPLTVTSAQKNPTAFYLCASSIYWSPGAYEQYFGPGTRLTVT.

This clone was recorded a few times. V gene TRBV24-1 combines with J gene TRBJ1-1; TRBD1 matches 7 bases. There are 16 residues in the CDR3. The ends lost 4 bases at V and 5 bases at J; junction bases unmatched: 12. Germline V gives CDR1 KGHDR, CDR2 SFDVKD. Here the CDR3 DNA reads TGTGCCACCAGTGACTCTAGGACAGGCAAGTGGACTGAAGCTTTCTTT. Translated, it gives CATSDSRTGKWTEAFF.

This clone turned up a few times. The J gene is TRBJ2-2, the V gene TRBV5-1; TRBD1 matches at 12 bases. CDR1 and CDR2 from the germline V gene are SGHRS and YFSETQ. The CDR3 has 16 residues. The J segment lost 6 bases and the V segment lost 7 bases, leaving 10 bases of the junction unmatched. CDR3 loop: CASHSPGQGASGELFF. The CDR3 nucleotides are TGCGCCAGCCACTCTCCGGGACAGGGGGCATCCGGGGAGCTGTTTTTT.

The rearrangement joins TRBV28 to TRBJ1-5, with D unresolved. V was shortened by 6 bases and J by 1 base, with 4 bases between the two germline ends. The CDR3 covers 12 residues. Looked up from germline, CDR1 is MDHEN and CDR2 is SYDVKM. As DNA, the CDR3 is TGTGCCAGCAGGACCAGCAATCAGCCCCAGCATTTT. It is translated as CASRTSNQPQHF.

CDR3 DNA: TGCGCCAGCAGCTTCGGAGGGACAGGGAACACTGAAGCTTTCTTT. It codes for CASSFGGTGNTEAFF. The gene calls are TRBV5-1 and TRBJ1-1; 8 bases are a match to TRBD1. The ends lost 2 bases at V and 1 base at J; junction bases unmatched: 4. Germline V gene lookup returns CDR1 SGHRS and CDR2 YFSETQ. The CDR3 sequence is 15 residues long.

The V call is TRBV2, the J call TRBJ1-6; D is possibly TRBD1 (6 bases). Germline CDR1 and CDR2: SNHLY and FYNNEI. The V end was cut by 1 base, the J end by 11 bases, with 18 bases between. The CDR3 covers 16 residues. CDR3 sequence (DNA): TGTGCCAGCAGTGAAGAAGACGGACAGTGGGGAACACCCCTCCACTTT. Encoded protein: CASSEEDGQWGTPLHF.

The V gene is TRBV5-1, the J gene TRBJ1-1; perhaps TRBD1 as D (6 bases). CDR3 length: 15 residues. The V end lost 1 base, the J end lost 1 base, and 11 bases lay between the germline ends. CDR1 is SGHRS, CDR2 YFSETQ, per germline. This CDR3 reads CASSLFGDKNTEAFF. Here the CDR3 DNA reads TGCGCCAGCAGCTTGTTCGGGGACAAGAACACTGAAGCTTTCTTT.

This clone was observed a handful of times. The gene calls are TRBV19 and TRBJ2-2; possibly TRBD2 for D (6 bases). The V gene lost 5 bases and the J gene lost 5 bases, with 9 bases spanning the gap. The CDR3 loop spans 13 amino acids. Per germline, CDR1 LNHDA and CDR2 SQIVND (reference sequence). In DNA, the CDR3 is TGTGCCAGTAGTCGACTAGGAACCGGGGAGCTGTTTTTT. It encodes CASSRLGTGELFF.

The chain carries TRBV5-6 and TRBJ1-5, with TRBD1 matching over 9 bases. This CDR3 spans 15 amino acids. J gave up 3 bases and V 4 bases, and 5 bases lay outside the gene matches. Per germline, CDR1 SGHDT and CDR2 YYEEEE. CDR3 in DNA: TGTGCCAGCAGCGTGGGACAGGGATTCAATCAGCCCCAGCATTTT. This codes for CASSVGQGFNQPQHF.